Listed here are 24 T cell receptor beta chains from one sample, sequenced in a study of cytomegalovirus exposure and HLA in healthy donors. It was with 60 Vbeta and 13 Jbeta primers that the PCR ran. TCRdb's copy holds only in-frame clones and misses some; the assay was immunoSEQ multiplex PCR. This table holds approximately 97,000 clones, roughly 79% found once. The specimen sequenced was PBMCs. The source of these receptors is a woman aged 70-85 years in good health and CMV-seropositive.

This chain connects TRBV5-1 to TRBJ1-3, with a tentative D call TRBD1 (6 bases). CDR3 length equals 14 residues. CDR1 is SGHRS and CDR2 is YFSETQ in the germline V gene. Trimming cost V 2 bases and J 4 bases, with 10 bases left between them. The CDR3 loop reads CASSLQGPGNTIYF. The CDR3 region has the DNA TGCGCCAGCAGCTTACAGGGACCCGGAAACACCATATATTTT.

The sample holds one count of this clone. This sequence joins TRBV11-3 and TRBJ2-1, with D perhaps TRBD1 (5 bases). The V end lost 1 base, the J end lost 7 bases, and 14 bases lay between the germline ends. Germline V CDR1 and CDR2: SGHNT, YENEEA. There are 15 residues in the CDR3. The CDR3 here is CASSLGVAGWNEQFF. CDR3 bases: TGTGCCAGCAGCTTAGGTGTCGCAGGGTGGAATGAGCAGTTCTTC.

This chain links TRBV5-1 with TRBJ2-1, with 8 positions matching TRBD1. V gave up 4 bases and J gave up 7 bases; unmatched junction bases: 7. The CDR3 totals 14 residues. The germline CDR1 and CDR2 sequences are SGHRS and YFSETQ. The CDR3 coding sequence is TGCGCCAGCAGCCTGGGGAGACAGGGGAATGAGCAGTTCTTC. It translates to CASSLGRQGNEQFF.

The table lists this clone with a few counts. The J gene is TRBJ2-2, the V gene TRBV7-9; D is possibly TRBD2 (6 bases). CDR3 length: 14 amino acids. CDR1 and CDR2 from the germline V gene are SEHNR and FQNEAQ (reference sequence). The V end was cut by 4 bases, the J end by 7 bases, with 13 bases between. This CDR3 is CASSSGLANGELFF. In nucleotides, the CDR3 is TGTGCCAGCAGCTCGGGACTCGCTAACGGGGAGCTGTTTTTT.

The chain employs TRBV12-1 and TRBJ2-6; TRBD1, as called in the table, went unchecked against the DNA. TRBV12-1 is a documented pseudogene. This CDR3 has 19 residues. In nucleotides, the CDR3 is TGTGCCAGCAGCTTTTTTGGCCGGACACAGAGCTCTGGGGCCAACGTCCTGACTTTC. The encoded protein is CASSFFGRTQSSGANVLTF.

The rearrangement links TRBV29-1 to TRBJ1-2, with 11 bases lining up with TRBD1. Per germline, CDR1 SQVTM and CDR2 ANQGSEA. V was clipped by 5 bases and J by 4 bases; unmatched bases: 3. The CDR3 consists of 13 residues. CDR3 bases: TGCAGCGTTTCCGGGACAGGGGGCTATGGCTACACCTTC. This codes for CSVSGTGGYGYTF. Together with reference TRBV29-1 and TRBJ1-2, the CDR3 gives the full variable domain: SAVISQKPSRDICQRGTSLTIQCQVDSQVTMMFWYRQQPGQSLTLIATANQGSEATYESGFVIDKFPISRPNLTFSTLTVSNMSPEDSSIYLCSVSGTGGYGYTFGSGTRLTVV.

The chain joins TRBV27 to TRBJ2-5; 10 nucleotides match TRBD1. The CDR3 totals 14 residues. Germline V gene data show CDR1 as MNHEY and CDR2 as SMNVEV (reference sequence). V was pared by 6 bases and J by 5 bases, with 6 bases of the junction left unmatched. CDR3 loop: CASSSDRGQETQYF. The CDR3 DNA reads as TGTGCCAGCAGCTCCGACAGGGGGCAGGAGACCCAGTACTTC.

The rearrangement uses TRBV6-5 and TRBJ2-1; 8 nucleotides match TRBD1. The V and J ends lost 6 bases and 0 bases, in that order; junction bases with no gene match: 4. The CDR3 runs 15 residues. Germline-derived CDR1 and CDR2 are MNHEY and SVGAGI. This chain's CDR3 is CASRGQGSSYNEQFF. The DNA for the CDR3 is TGTGCCAGCAGAGGACAGGGCAGCTCCTACAATGAGCAGTTCTTC.

The chain joins TRBV5-1 to TRBJ2-5; possibly TRBD1 for D (5 bases). The CDR3 extends over 14 amino acids. CDR1 is SGHRS, CDR2 YFSETQ, per germline. Trimming left V 0 bases short and J 0 bases short, with 6 bases between. The CDR3 protein is CASSLVRDQETQYF. In DNA form, the CDR3 reads TGCGCCAGCAGCTTGGTCAGGGACCAAGAGACCCAGTACTTC.

V usage is TRBV4-1 and J usage is TRBJ2-1; possibly TRBD2 for D (6 bases). Germline V gene sequence: CDR1 MGHRA, CDR2 YSYEKL. The CDR3 is made up of 17 amino acids. With 4 bases removed from V and 2 bases from J, the gap between germline ends came to 18 bases. Written as DNA, the CDR3 is TGCGCCAGCAGCCTCCCCCCCGGGAGTGTAACCTACAATGAGCAGTTCTTC. This encodes CASSLPPGSVTYNEQFF.

The chain links TRBV9 to TRBJ2-7; 7 bases map to TRBD1. The V gene end was trimmed by 4 bases and the J gene end by 3 bases; junction bases not matched to a gene: 22. This CDR3 has 19 residues. In germline, CDR1 is SGDLS, CDR2 YYNGEE. As DNA, the CDR3 is TGTGCCAGCAGCCGTCGTTTCTCGACAGGGTTCTCCTCTTTCTACGAGCAGTACTTC. Translated: CASSRRFSTGFSSFYEQYF.

This CDR3 is CASSYSGTPYEQYF. DNA for the CDR3: TGTGCCAGCAGTTATTCCGGGACACCGTACGAGCAGTACTTC. The chain is built from TRBV6-6 and TRBJ2-5; a possible D gene is TRBD1 (6 bases). The DNA end is a closer match to TRBJ2-7, so the J assignment may be wrong. This CDR3 region has 14 residues. The germline CDR1 and CDR2 sequences are MNHNY and SVGAGI (reference sequence).

CDR3 loop: CASSLYRGLDTQYF. CDR3 DNA sequence: TGTGCCAGCAGCTTGTATAGGGGGTTGGATACGCAGTATTTT. V gene TRBV5-6 combines with J gene TRBJ2-3, with TRBD1 as a possible D gene (6 bases). Per germline, CDR1 SGHDT and CDR2 YYEEEE. CDR3 length equals 14 residues. V was pared by 1 base and J by 6 bases, with 12 bases between. The whole variable domain, remainder taken from reference TRBV5-6 and TRBJ2-3, is DAGVTQSPTHLIKTRGQQVTLRCSPKSGHDTVSWYQQALGQGPQFIFQYYEEEERQRGNFPDRFSGHQFPNYSSELNVNALLLGDSALYLCASSLYRGLDTQYFGPGTRLTVL.

The chain links TRBV9 to TRBJ2-1; TRBD1 is a possible D gene (5 bases). V gave up 4 bases and J gave up 1 base, with 12 bases separating them. From germline, CDR1 is SGDLS and CDR2 YYNGEE. The CDR3 contains 15 residues. CDR3 coding DNA: TGTGCCAGCAGCCCCAGGCCAGGGTCCTACAATGAGCAGTTCTTC. Translating it yields CASSPRPGSYNEQFF.

This chain's CDR3 is CASSLGNTIYF. CDR3 in DNA: TGTGCCAGCAGCCTAGGAAACACCATATATTTT. The chain carries TRBV28 and TRBJ1-3; D call uncertain. Germline values: CDR1 MDHEN, CDR2 SYDVKM. V lost 6 bases and J lost 4, with 4 bases in between. The CDR3 runs 11 residues.

The DNA of the CDR3 is TGCGCCAGCAGCCGACTGGACTTGTTCATAGCCGGGGAGCTGTTTTTT. The encoded protein is CASSRLDLFIAGELFF. The chain is built from TRBV4-1 and TRBJ2-2; weak D call: TRBD2 (5 bases). CDR1 and CDR2 from the germline V gene are MGHRA and YSYEKL. This CDR3 region has 16 residues. The ends were cut back, 4 bases at V and 6 bases at J, with 18 bases in the middle.

The V and J genes are TRBV7-3 and TRBJ2-2; TRBD1 might be the D (5 bases). Germline V gene sequence: CDR1 SGHTA, CDR2 FQGTGA. The CDR3 is 14 amino acids. Trimming stripped 6 bases from V and 2 bases from J, with 10 bases between. CDR3 DNA sequence: TGTGCCAGCAGAACCGGACAAAACACCGGGGAGCTGTTTTTT. It translates to CASRTGQNTGELFF.

This clone was counted only a few times. J is TRBJ2-7 and V is TRBV6-1, with 11 bases aligning to TRBD2. Germline V CDR1 and CDR2: MNHNS, SASEGT. The CDR3 contains 14 residues. V lost 7 bases and J lost 4; bases outside the gene matches: 6. The CDR3 loop is CASTRGLAAYEQYF. The CDR3 DNA follows: TGTGCCAGCACCAGGGGACTAGCGGCGTACGAGCAGTACTTC.

This clone was found once. This chain links TRBV25-1 with TRBJ2-2; D might be TRBD1 (6 bases). Germline V lookup: CDR1 MGHDK, CDR2 SYGVNS. This CDR3 has 16 residues. Between the trimmed V and J ends, which lost 1 base and 1 base, there was a span of 10 bases. In DNA, the CDR3 is TGTGCCAGCAGTGAATGGGGACAAGGGAACACCGGGGAGCTGTTTTTT. This gives the protein CASSEWGQGNTGELFF.

Notes on this clone: Germline is not matched at one junction end, which may reflect a read error. The chain employs TRBV27 and TRBJ1-2, with no clear D. This CDR3 contains 14 residues. Germline V gene data show CDR1 as MNHEY and CDR2 as SMNVEV (reference sequence). CDR3 sequence: CAGSLFGSSYGYTF. CDR3 in DNA: TGTGCCGGCAGTTTATTTGGGAGCAGCTATGGCTACACCTTC.

As regards this clone: Additional DNA sequences in this sample encode the identical CDR3. This chain connects TRBV4-1 to TRBJ2-3, with TRBD1 matching over 7 bases. Germline CDR1 MGHRA, CDR2 YSYEKL. After removal of 2 bases from V and 4 bases from J, the junction contained 6 bases not matched to a gene. CDR3 length: 15 amino acids. CDR3 bases: TGCGCCAGCAGCCAACTCGACAGGGACGCAGATACGCAGTATTTT. This encodes CASSQLDRDADTQYF.

The gene calls are TRBV6-6 and TRBJ1-2; the match to TRBD1 covers 11 bases. CDR3 length: 15 amino acids. The V segment lost 2 bases and the J segment 7 bases; nucleotides outside the gene matches: 6. Germline CDR1 reads MNHNY; CDR2 reads SVGAGI (reference sequence). The CDR3 sequence: CASSYGQGALGGYTF. CDR3 nucleotides: TGTGCCAGCAGTTACGGACAGGGGGCGCTGGGTGGCTACACCTTC.

V and J are TRBV27 and TRBJ2-7, with D possibly matching TRBD2 (6 bases). The V gene's germline CDR1 is MNHEY and CDR2 SMNVEV (reference sequence). Trimming stripped 6 bases from V and 3 bases from J, with 18 bases between. This CDR3 region has 15 residues. CDR3 in DNA: TGTGCCAGCAGCCCTAGGGGACTTCCAAGCTACGAGCAGTACTTC. Translated: CASSPRGLPSYEQYF.

The J gene is TRBJ2-2, the V gene TRBV7-2, with 8 bases identical to TRBD1. Trimming at V came to 5 bases and at J to 4 bases, leaving 9 bases not matched to a gene. From germline, CDR1 is SGHTA and CDR2 FQGNSA. This CDR3 has 16 residues. The CDR3 loop reads CASSVRQGLSTGELFF. The CDR3 DNA is TGTGCCAGCAGCGTGCGACAGGGGTTGAGCACCGGGGAGCTGTTTTTT.